This T cell receptor beta chain is from a study of shared clonotypes between healthy human individuals. CD45RO negativity and positive selection for CCR7 defined naive CD8 cells, a population that excluded terminally differentiated effector memory CD45RA+ cells. Here immunoSEQ multiplex PCR was the method, and the copy in TCRdb shows in-frame clones only, minus some. The sample has about 550,000 clones; 95% to 96% are singletons. The CDR3 is made up of 14 amino acids. Trimming removed 0 bases at V and 6 bases at J, with 13 bases between. Per germline, CDR1 SGDLS and CDR2 YYNGEE. This chain links TRBV9 with TRBJ2-7, with D unresolved. This clonotype was obtained from a young woman in good health. The sequenced sample was naive CD8+ T cells sorted from blood. CDR3 sequence reads: CASSVEAPPLEQYF. CDR3 sequence (DNA): TGTGCCAGCAGCGTAGAGGCCCCTCCCCTCGAGCAGTACTTC.